This T cell receptor beta chain was sequenced in a study of T cells in Graves' hyperthyroidism and ophthalmopathy. Regarding the study as a whole: Classification by a 13 V-J model distinguished ophthalmopathy from stable hyperthyroidism. The model anticipated ophthalmopathy a median about 6.5 months pre-onset.

Germline CDR1 is MNHGY and CDR2 is SVAAGI. This CDR3 spans 13 amino acids. The V gene lost 3 bases and the J gene lost 7 bases, with 11 bases spanning the gap. Those patients with uncontrolled infection, other autoimmune disease, pregnancy or lactation were excluded. Concerning this clonotype itself: Its antigen is still unknown.

From RNA transcripts, TCR beta CDR3 regions were amplified. TCR CDR3 regions were first amplified by RT-PCR with HTBI primers. TCRdb used MiXCR to reprocess the multiplex PCR reads, holding one entry per CDR3 protein. Here the sample spans about 380,000 distinct CDR3 sequences, approximately 18% being singletons. The sample comprised blood. This chain links TRBV6-9 with TRBJ2-3; D is uncertain. This clonotype originated in a man aged 18 to 29 with Graves' ophthalmopathy. CDR3 in DNA: TGTGCCAGCAGTTACGGCCCTCAGTATACGCAGTATTTT. Protein product: CASSYGPQYTQYF.